This TCR beta chain stems from a study of blood T cell repertoires in COVID-19. Overall study: PBMCs, B-cell-depleted T cells, or T cells were the source of the cDNA or gDNA that made up the material.

Method: immunoSEQ multiplex PCR; TCRdb's copy keeps in-frame clones and lacks some. The data show about 120,000 clones, around 79% seen once. CDR1 is MNHEY and CDR2 is SVGAGI in the germline V gene. Trimming cost V 8 bases and J 4 bases, with 11 bases left between them. The CDR3 length is 12 residues. The V call is TRBV6-5, the J call TRBJ1-1; tentative D call: TRBD1 (5 bases). The TCR originated in a man aged 65 to 85 with acute or convalescent COVID-19. The material sequenced was peripheral blood. The CDR3 sequence is CASGAGATEAFF. The CDR3 DNA reads as TGTGCCAGCGGGGCCGGAGCCACTGAAGCTTTCTTT.